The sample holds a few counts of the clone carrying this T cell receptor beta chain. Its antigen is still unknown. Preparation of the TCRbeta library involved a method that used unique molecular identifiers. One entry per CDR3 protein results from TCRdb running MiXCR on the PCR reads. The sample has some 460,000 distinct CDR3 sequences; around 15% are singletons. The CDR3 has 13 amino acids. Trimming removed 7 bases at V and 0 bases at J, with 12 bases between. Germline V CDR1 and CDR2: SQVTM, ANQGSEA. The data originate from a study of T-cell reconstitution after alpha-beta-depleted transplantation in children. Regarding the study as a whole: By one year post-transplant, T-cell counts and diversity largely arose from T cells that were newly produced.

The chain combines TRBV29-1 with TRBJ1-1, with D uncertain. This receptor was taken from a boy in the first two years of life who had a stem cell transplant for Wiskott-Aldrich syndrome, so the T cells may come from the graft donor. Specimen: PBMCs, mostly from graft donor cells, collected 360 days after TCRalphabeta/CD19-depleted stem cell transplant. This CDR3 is CSGTVGLNTEAFF. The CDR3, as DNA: TGCAGCGGCACGGTAGGCCTGAACACTGAAGCTTTCTTT.